This TCR beta chain is drawn from a study of T-cell memory formation after mild COVID-19. Each CDR3 protein gets one entry after TCRdb re-called the 5' RACE reads with MiXCR. The sample lists approximately 440,000 distinct CDR3 sequences; around 20% were seen once. Material: PBMCs or a T cell subset sorted from them (not recorded which). The TCR sequence derives from an adult woman who had mild COVID-19 (a few samples of this study predate the infection). Cell type and time point are not known.

The CDR3 sequence is CASSGRNLASGRGDTQYF. CDR3 DNA sequence: TGTGCCAGTAGTGGCCGAAATTTGGCTAGCGGGAGGGGAGATACGCAGTATTTT. J is TRBJ2-3 and V is TRBV19, with 12 bases aligning to TRBD2. The trim removed 5 bases at V and 5 bases at J, leaving 14 bases unmatched. Germline CDR1 LNHDA, CDR2 SQIVND (reference sequence). CDR3 size: 18 residues. Using reference TRBV19 and TRBJ2-3 for the parts outside the CDR3, the full variable domain is DGGITQSPKYLFRKEGQNVTLSCEQNLNHDAMYWYRQDPGQGLRLIYYSQIVNDFQKGDIAEGYSVSREKKESFPLTVTSAQKNPTAFYLCASSGRNLASGRGDTQYFGPGTRLTVL.